This TCR beta chain appears in the sequencing data of a study of T-cell reconstitution after alpha-beta-depleted transplantation in children. This clonotype was observed many times. The V and J ends lost 5 bases and 1 base, in that order; junction bases with no gene match: 6. The CDR3 consists of 16 residues. Researchers prepared the TCRbeta library using unique molecular identifiers, the study reports. MiXCR, run by TCRdb on the PCR reads, gives a single entry per CDR3 protein. Of hundreds of thousands of distinct CDR3 sequences listed, around 25% were seen once; the top ten hold roughly 5%. The rearrangement joins TRBV12-3 or TRBV12-4 to TRBJ2-1; 9 bases are a match to TRBD2. The sequence derives from a female patient between 2 and 15 years old who had a stem cell transplant for congenital amegakaryocytic thrombocytopenia, so the T cells may come from the graft donor. Sequencing was performed on PBMCs, mostly from graft donor cells, taken 360 days after TCRalphabeta/CD19-depleted stem cell transplant. The CDR3 sequence: CASSRISGRSYNEQFF. CDR3 DNA: TGTGCCAGCAGTCGCATTAGCGGGAGATCCTACAATGAGCAGTTCTTC.